What follows are 32 T cell receptor beta chains derived from one specimen sequenced in a study of cytotoxic CD8 clonotypes in ibrutinib-treated CLL. The protocol was immunoSEQ multiplex PCR, while the TCRdb copy is restricted to in-frame clones and leaves out a portion. The data hold about 130,000 clones, with about 79% observed a single time. The material was PBMCs, obtained after 12 months of ibrutinib treatment. The origin of the receptors is a human donor with chronic lymphocytic leukemia.

This clone occurred a few times. The chain is built from TRBV2 and TRBJ2-1; 10 nucleotides align to TRBD2. The CDR3 has 14 amino acids. Trimming took 5 bases from V and 7 from J; bases not matched to a gene: 5. Germline V gives CDR1 SNHLY, CDR2 FYNNEI. CDR3 protein: CASSPAGGSNEQFF. For the CDR3, the DNA is TGTGCCAGCAGTCCAGCGGGAGGGAGTAATGAGCAGTTCTTC.

This clone was observed once. The CDR3 DNA reads as TGTGCCAGCAGCTACGGTGCCTCTGGAAACACCATATATTTT. Amino acid sequence: CASSYGASGNTIYF. The chain combines TRBV11-2 with TRBJ1-3; D unclear. CDR1 is SGHAT and CDR2 is FQNNGV in the germline V gene. Trimming shortened V by 4 bases and J by 0 bases, and 7 bases separated the two germline ends. CDR3 length: 14 residues.

V is TRBV9 and J is TRBJ2-5, with D hard to call. The V gene's germline CDR1 is SGDLS and CDR2 YYNGEE. CDR3 length equals 16 residues. V shed 0 bases and J shed 1 base, with 13 bases lying between them. The chain's CDR3 is CASSVGPSGVQETQYF. CDR3 coding DNA: TGTGCCAGCAGCGTAGGCCCTAGTGGTGTCCAAGAGACCCAGTACTTC. Together with reference TRBV9 and TRBJ2-5, the CDR3 gives the full variable domain: DSGVTQTPKHLITATGQRVTLRCSPRSGDLSVYWYQQSLDQGLQFLIQYYNGEERAKGNILERFSAQQFPDLHSELNLSSLELGDSALYFCASSVGPSGVQETQYFGPGTRLLVL.

The V and J genes are TRBV5-1 and TRBJ1-1, with 7 bases aligning to TRBD1. V trimming: 4 bases; J trimming: 0 bases; junction bases outside the gene matches: 9. The CDR3 loop spans 16 amino acids. Germline V gene sequence: CDR1 SGHRS, CDR2 YFSETQ. The CDR3 region is CASSGSWGQLNTEAFF. Written as DNA, the CDR3 is TGCGCCAGCAGCGGTTCGTGGGGACAGCTGAACACTGAAGCTTTCTTT.

This chain uses TRBV2 with TRBJ2-5; 9 nucleotides match TRBD2. The CDR3 spans 15 residues. V gave up 2 bases and J gave up 4 bases; unmatched junction bases: 5. Germline-derived CDR1 and CDR2 are SNHLY and FYNNEI. The CDR3 bases are TGTGCCAGCAGTGAAAGTAGCGGGAGTAGAGAGACCCAGTACTTC. As protein: CASSESSGSRETQYF.

The J gene is TRBJ2-1, the V gene TRBV19; 8 bases map to TRBD2. CDR1 is LNHDA and CDR2 is SQIVND in the germline V gene (reference sequence). The CDR3 sequence is 16 residues long. With V trimmed by 1 base and J by 4 bases, 6 bases remained unmatched. The CDR3 loop reads CASSIVYSGIYNEQFF. For the CDR3, the DNA is TGTGCCAGTAGTATAGTCTATAGCGGGATTTACAATGAGCAGTTCTTC.

This rearrangement joins TRBV29-1 to TRBJ1-2, with 10 bases fitting TRBD1. V lost 7 bases, J lost 5 bases, and 16 bases stayed unmatched. This CDR3 has 16 residues. Looked up from germline, CDR1 is SQVTM and CDR2 is ANQGSEA. The CDR3 nucleotides read TGCAGCGCTGCAACCGGGACAGGGGCCATAGGGTATGGCTACACCTTC. Its translation is CSAATGTGAIGYGYTF.

The CDR3 DNA reads TGTGCCAGCAGCTACGGGACGACCTACAATGAGCAGTTCTTC. This sequence encodes CASSYGTTYNEQFF. The chain combines TRBV11-2 with TRBJ2-1; either TRBD1 or TRBD2 may supply D (5 bases each). The CDR3 has 14 amino acids. V was pared by 4 bases and J by 2 bases, with 9 bases between. The V gene's germline CDR1 is SGHAT and CDR2 FQNNGV.

This clone was seen only once. The chain combines TRBV11-3 with TRBJ2-2, with 8 nucleotides matching TRBD1. The J segment lost 3 bases and the V segment lost 1 base, leaving 1 base of the junction unmatched. Germline V gene sequence: CDR1 SGHNT, CDR2 YENEEA. There are 15 residues in the CDR3. Here the CDR3 DNA reads TGTGCCAGCAGCTTAGGGACAGGGTACACCGGGGAGCTGTTTTTT. Protein: CASSLGTGYTGELFF.

This chain links TRBV11-3 with TRBJ2-7; D may be TRBD2 (6 bases). The germline V and J ends were trimmed by 1 base and 3 bases, with 16 bases remaining between them. The CDR3 is 16 residues long. CDR1 is SGHNT and CDR2 is YENEEA in the germline V gene. The CDR3 DNA follows: TGTGCCAGCAGCTTAGGGGGGGACGGATCTGTCTACGAGCAGTACTTC. This translates into CASSLGGDGSVYEQYF.

This sequence joins TRBV7-9 and TRBJ2-7; no clear D gene. The CDR3 totals 15 residues. The germline gives CDR1 SEHNR, CDR2 FQNEAQ (reference sequence). Trimming shortened V by 4 bases and J by 3 bases, and 16 bases separated the two germline ends. Here the CDR3 DNA reads TGTGCCAGCAGCTCCGCTTGGCTTATAAACTACGAGCAGTACTTC. Translation: CASSSAWLINYEQYF.

This clone was recorded a few times. This chain joins TRBV6-4 and TRBJ1-5; D is uncertain. The germline V and J ends were trimmed by 4 bases and 6 bases, with 10 bases remaining between them. Per germline, CDR1 MRHNA and CDR2 SNTAGT. The length of the CDR3 is 13 residues. The CDR3, as DNA: TGTGCCAGCAGTGTAGAGTTGCGTCAGCCCCAGCATTTT. Encoded protein: CASSVELRQPQHF.

This clone showed up just a few times. CDR3 in DNA: TGCGCCAGCAGCTTGGCCGCGTCGACAGCAGGGAACTATGGCTACACCTTC. This encodes CASSLAASTAGNYGYTF. The genes are TRBV5-1 and TRBJ1-2; D is possibly TRBD1 (5 bases). The V end was cut by 0 bases, the J end by 2 bases, with 17 bases between. CDR3 length: 17 amino acids. The germline gives CDR1 SGHRS, CDR2 YFSETQ.

The rearrangement links TRBV11-1 to TRBJ1-1; 8 nucleotides agree with TRBD1. The CDR3 has 14 amino acids. The V and J ends lost 1 base and 8 bases, in that order; junction bases with no gene match: 6. CDR1 and CDR2 from the germline V gene are SGHAT and FQDESV (reference sequence). Here the CDR3 reads CASSLDRGTEEAFF. The CDR3 DNA reads as TGTGCCAGCAGCTTAGACAGGGGGACAGAAGAAGCTTTCTTT.

The rearrangement joins TRBV28 to TRBJ1-4, with D unresolved. V lost 6 bases to trimming and J lost 8 bases, with 19 bases between them. This CDR3 contains 15 residues. Germline CDR1 is MDHEN and CDR2 is SYDVKM. CDR3 protein: CASRETTYLGEKLFF. CDR3 coding DNA: TGTGCCAGCAGGGAGACGACGTACCTCGGGGAAAAACTGTTTTTT.

The chain combines TRBV15 with TRBJ2-2, with 8 bases lining up with TRBD1. The CDR3 loop spans 16 amino acids. The germline gives CDR1 LNHNV, CDR2 YYDKDF (reference sequence). After removal of 3 bases from V and 2 bases from J, the junction contained 5 bases not matched to a gene. CDR3 nucleotide sequence: TGTGCCACCAGCAGCGAGACAGGGGATAACACCGGGGAGCTGTTTTTT. It specifies CATSSETGDNTGELFF.

The J gene is TRBJ2-7, the V gene TRBV7-8, with 7 bases that match TRBD1. CDR3 length equals 15 residues. Trimming took 1 base from V and 2 from J; bases not matched to a gene: 5. Germline CDR1 reads SGHVS; CDR2 reads FQNEAQ. CDR3 nucleotide sequence: TGTGCCAGCAGCTTAGACGGGACAGCCCCCTACGAGCAGTACTTC. Translated: CASSLDGTAPYEQYF.

This rearrangement joins TRBV13 to TRBJ2-7, with D possibly TRBD2 on 5 matching bases. The CDR3 sequence is 15 residues long. Deletions cut 2 bases from V and 1 base from J, with 12 bases between. CDR1 is PRHDT and CDR2 is FYEKMQ in the germline V gene (reference sequence). CDR3 in amino acids: CASSLPFGGSYEQYF. DNA of the CDR3: TGTGCCAGCAGCTTACCTTTTGGCGGGTCCTACGAGCAGTACTTC. The full variable domain, its missing parts supplied by reference TRBV13 and TRBJ2-7, is AAGVIQSPRHLIKEKRETATLKCYPIPRHDTVYWYQQGPGQDPQFLISFYEKMQSDKGSIPDRFSAQQFSDYHSELNMSSLELGDSALYFCASSLPFGGSYEQYFGPGTRLTVT.

V is TRBV7-2 and J is TRBJ1-3; 8 bases fit TRBD1. From germline, CDR1 is SGHTA and CDR2 FQGNSA. V was clipped by 5 bases and J by 3 bases; unmatched bases: 9. There are 16 residues in the CDR3. CDR3 sequence reads: CASSAWTGQYGNTIYF. CDR3 coding DNA: TGTGCCAGCAGCGCATGGACAGGGCAGTATGGAAACACCATATATTTT.

This clone was recorded only once. The chain uses TRBV18 and TRBJ1-5; D is uncertain. Trimming pared 1 base from V and 0 bases from J, leaving 28 bases between. The CDR3 sequence is 22 residues long. Per the germline V gene, CDR1 is KGHSH and CDR2 is LQKENI. CDR3 sequence: CASSPLRIVPREGNLSNQPQHF. DNA of the CDR3: TGTGCCAGCTCACCACTAAGGATTGTGCCACGAGAAGGAAACCTTAGCAATCAGCCCCAGCATTTT. The full variable domain, with the rest looked up from reference TRBV18 and TRBJ1-5, is NAGVMQNPRHLVRRRGQEARLRCSPMKGHSHVYWYRQLPEEGLKFMVYLQKENIIDESGMPKERFSAEFPKEGPSILRIQQVVRGDSAAYFCASSPLRIVPREGNLSNQPQHFGDGTRLSIL.

This sequence joins TRBV15 and TRBJ2-7, with D perhaps matching TRBD2 (6 bases). The germline V gene encodes CDR1 LNHNV and CDR2 YYDKDF (reference sequence). V shed 3 bases and J shed 12 bases, with 15 bases lying between them. CDR3 length equals 12 residues. The CDR3 nucleotides read TGTGCCACCAGCAGGGCTCGGGGAGGTCGGTACTTC. Translating gives CATSRARGGRYF. Variable domain in full (rest from reference TRBV15 and TRBJ2-7): DAMVIQNPRYQVTQFGKPVTLSCSQTLNHNVMYWYQQKSSQAPKLLFHYYDKDFNNEADTPDNFQSRRPNTSFCFLDIRSPGLGDTAMYLCATSRARGGRYFGPGTRLTVT.

The rearrangement uses TRBV7-6 and TRBJ2-7; 8 nucleotides line up with TRBD2. CDR3 length equals 16 residues. After removal of 1 base from V and 1 base from J, the junction contained 6 bases not matched to a gene. Per germline, CDR1 SGHVS and CDR2 FNYEAQ. CDR3 DNA sequence: TGTGCCAGCAGCTTAGTAGGAACTAGCGGATCCTACGAGCAGTACTTC. It codes for CASSLVGTSGSYEQYF.

This chain connects TRBV19 to TRBJ2-7; 11 nucleotides agree with TRBD2. The V segment lost 5 bases and the J segment 7 bases; nucleotides outside the gene matches: 10. Germline V gene sequence: CDR1 LNHDA, CDR2 SQIVND (reference sequence). The CDR3 totals 15 residues. The CDR3 sequence is CASSSPGLAVFEQYF. The CDR3 DNA follows: TGTGCCAGTAGTTCACCGGGACTAGCGGTTTTTGAGCAGTACTTC. The whole variable domain, remainder taken from reference TRBV19 and TRBJ2-7, is DGGITQSPKYLFRKEGQNVTLSCEQNLNHDAMYWYRQDPGQGLRLIYYSQIVNDFQKGDIAEGYSVSREKKESFPLTVTSAQKNPTAFYLCASSSPGLAVFEQYFGPGTRLTVT.

This clone was seen more than once but under ten times. V is TRBV5-4 and J is TRBJ2-7, with TRBD2 matching over 14 bases. Germline-derived CDR1 and CDR2 are SGHNT and YYREEE (reference sequence). V was pared by 3 bases and J by 4 bases, with 3 bases of the junction left unmatched. CDR3 length: 15 residues. The CDR3, as DNA: TGTGCCAGCAGCTCAAGGACTAGCGGGAGGTACGAGCAGTACTTC. This sequence encodes CASSSRTSGRYEQYF. Full variable domain (outside the CDR3, taken from reference TRBV5-4 and TRBJ2-7): ETGVTQSPTHLIKTRGQQVTLRCSSQSGHNTVSWYQQALGQGPQFIFQYYREEENGRGNFPPRFSGLQFPNYSSELNVNALELDDSALYLCASSSRTSGRYEQYFGPGTRLTVT.

This chain joins TRBV9 and TRBJ2-3, with D tentatively TRBD2 (6 bases). Germline V lookup: CDR1 SGDLS, CDR2 YYNGEE. The CDR3 consists of 17 residues. V dropped 0 bases and J dropped 0 bases, with 14 bases sitting between them. The CDR3 region is CASSVAGRSTSTDTQYF. In DNA form, the CDR3 reads TGTGCCAGCAGCGTAGCGGGGAGGAGCACTAGCACAGATACGCAGTATTTT.

This chain links TRBV9 with TRBJ2-1; D remains unclear. The V gene's germline CDR1 is SGDLS and CDR2 YYNGEE. There are 16 residues in the CDR3. Trimming pared 0 bases from V and 2 bases from J, leaving 12 bases between. The CDR3 reads CASSVETGAPYNEQFF. CDR3 sequence (DNA): TGTGCCAGCAGCGTAGAGACGGGCGCTCCCTACAATGAGCAGTTCTTC.

In this sample, this clone turned up once. The chain links TRBV4-2 to TRBJ1-4; TRBD1 is a possible D gene (5 bases). V was pared by 7 bases and J by 7 bases, with 16 bases between. Germline V CDR1 and CDR2: LGHNA, YNFKEQ. The CDR3 has 14 residues. The CDR3 DNA sequence: TGTGCCAGCACCGCAGGGAGGGGATTTGAAAAACTGTTTTTT. The encoded protein is CASTAGRGFEKLFF.

V is TRBV7-9 and J is TRBJ2-5; 8 bases match TRBD1. The V segment lost 5 bases and the J segment 4 bases; nucleotides outside the gene matches: 3. CDR1 and CDR2 from the germline V gene are SEHNR and FQNEAQ (reference sequence). The length of the CDR3 is 13 residues. The CDR3 nucleotides are TGTGCCAGCAGCACGACAGGGGCAGAGACCCAGTACTTC. The encoded protein is CASSTTGAETQYF.

The chain joins TRBV28 to TRBJ1-2, with 8 bases that match TRBD1. Germline CDR1 MDHEN, CDR2 SYDVKM. This CDR3 has 14 amino acids. V trimming: 5 bases; J trimming: 3 bases; junction bases outside the gene matches: 5. The CDR3 nucleotides are TGTGCCAGCAGTCCACCGGGACAGGACTATGGCTACACCTTC. Translated: CASSPPGQDYGYTF.

The V gene is TRBV27, the J gene TRBJ2-3; 10 bases line up with TRBD1. Germline trimming cut 3 bases from V and 2 bases from J; bases unmatched to any gene: 2. CDR3 length: 15 amino acids. The germline V gene has CDR1 MNHEY and CDR2 SMNVEV (reference sequence). The CDR3 spells CASSLGQGSTDTQYF. Written as DNA, the CDR3 is TGTGCCAGCAGTTTGGGACAGGGGTCCACAGATACGCAGTATTTT.

CDR3 DNA sequence: TGTGCCTGGAGTGTTATCGGGAGAAATGAAAAACTGTTTTTT. This codes for CAWSVIGRNEKLFF. J is TRBJ1-4 and V is TRBV30; D remains unclear. This CDR3 is 14 amino acids long. V was trimmed by 0 bases and J by 5 bases, leaving 10 bases between them. CDR1 and CDR2 from the germline V gene are GTSNPN and SVGIG (reference sequence). The full variable domain, its missing parts supplied by reference TRBV30 and TRBJ1-4, is SQTIHQWPATLVQPVGSPLSLECTVEGTSNPNLYWYRQAAGRGLQLLFYSVGIGQISSEVPQNLSASRPQDRQFILSSKKLLLSDSGFYLCAWSVIGRNEKLFFGSGTQLSVL.

The rearrangement links TRBV9 to TRBJ2-1, with D unresolved. The CDR3 is 13 amino acids. From germline, CDR1 is SGDLS and CDR2 YYNGEE. Trimming removed 4 bases at V and 5 bases at J, with 10 bases between. The CDR3 sequence: CASSNRPDNEQFF. The CDR3 nucleotides read TGTGCCAGCAGCAATCGACCAGACAATGAGCAGTTCTTC.